This T cell receptor (beta chain) was identified in a study of blood T cells in healthy people across ages. Note on this clonotype: What it recognizes is unknown.

Overall study results and limits: Strong correlation linked observed beta diversity and percent naive T cells.

The junction had 4 bases not matched to a gene; V was cut back by 1 base and J by 5 bases. Germline loops: CDR1 SEHNR, CDR2 FQNEAQ (reference sequence). The CDR3 sequence is 14 residues long. It was with a sample-barcoded 5' primer and a J-beta primer mix that a second PCR of about 6 to 12 cycles was run. TCRdb redid the calling of the 5' RACE reads with MiXCR, one entry per CDR3 protein. Of some 640,000 distinct CDR3 sequences listed, 49% were seen once; the top ten hold roughly 30%. Input material: blood. The TCR sequence derives from a woman in her fifties or sixties in good health. This chain uses TRBV7-9 with TRBJ2-7, with 8 positions matching TRBD2. The CDR3 coding sequence is TGTGCCAGCAGCTTAGGACTAGCGATTAACGAGCAGTACTTC. Translation: CASSLGLAINEQYF.